The rows below give T cell receptor beta chains drawn from one sample of a study of CD8+CD57+ T cells in acquired aplastic anemia. TCRdb re-called the reads through MiXCR, storing one row per CDR3 protein. The sample includes 170,000 or so distinct CDR3 sequences, roughly 65% seen only once; the top ten take about 39%. The sequenced sample consisted of sorted CD4+, CD8+, or CD8+CD57+ T cells (not recorded which) from PBMCs. The origin of the receptors is a human donor with aplastic anemia. The CDR3 runs from the conserved cysteine through the conserved F or W. D genes are given only for firm matches. The size entry is marked missing in some rows and otherwise reads once, few, many or a size class.

j_gene: TRBJ2-5
abundance: -
v_gene: TRBV20-1
len: 15
d_gene: TRBD1
CDR3nt: TGCAGTGCTCCCCGGCGGGACAGGGGACGAGAGACCCAGTACTTC
CDR3aa: CSAPRRDRGRETQYF

j_gene: TRBJ2-3
abundance: -
v_gene: TRBV25-1
len: 18
d_gene: TRBD1
CDR3nt: TGTGCCAGCAGTTACTACGGGACAGGGGCCCGGAGCACAGATACGCAGTATTTT
CDR3aa: CASSYYGTGARSTDTQYF

j_gene: TRBJ1-1
abundance: -
v_gene: TRBV5-5
len: 14
d_gene: TRBD1
CDR3nt: TGCGCCAGCAGCATGGGACAGGGGAACACTGAAGCTTCCTTT
CDR3aa: CASSMGQGNTEASF

j_gene: TRBJ2-3
abundance: -
v_gene: TRBV20-1
len: 13
d_gene: TRBD2
CDR3nt: TGCAGTGCTAGGATGCGGGGGGGCGATACGCAGTATTTT
CDR3aa: CSARMRGGDTQYF

j_gene: TRBJ2-1
abundance: few
v_gene: TRBV7-2
len: 13
d_gene: -
CDR3nt: TGTGCCAGCAGCTCGGAGCGGACCAATGAGCAGTTCTTC
CDR3aa: CASSSERTNEQFF

j_gene: TRBJ1-1
abundance: -
v_gene: TRBV7-2
len: 14
d_gene: -
CDR3nt: TGTGCCAGCAGCTGGGCGACACGGGGCACCGAAGCTTTCTTT
CDR3aa: CASSWATRGTEAFF

j_gene: TRBJ1-5
abundance: many
v_gene: TRBV19
len: 16
d_gene: -
CDR3nt: TGTGCCAGTAGTATCCGGACCGAGTATAGCAATCAGCCCCAGCATTTT
CDR3aa: CASSIRTEYSNQPQHF

j_gene: TRBJ2-1
abundance: -
v_gene: TRBV10-2
len: 15
d_gene: -
CDR3nt: TGCGCCAGCAGTGACGGGGCGGGGGCTTACAATGAGCAGTTCTTC
CDR3aa: CASSDGAGAYNEQFF

j_gene: TRBJ1-1
abundance: -
v_gene: TRBV7-8
len: 13
d_gene: -
CDR3nt: TGTGCCAGCAGCTTAGACAGGATAGATGAAGCTTTCTTT
CDR3aa: CASSLDRIDEAFF

j_gene: TRBJ1-6
abundance: -
v_gene: TRBV2
len: 19
d_gene: -
CDR3nt: TGTGCCAGCAATGTGAGGGACTACGGATTTAGCTCCTATAATTCACCCCTCCACTTT
CDR3aa: CASNVRDYGFSSYNSPLHF

j_gene: TRBJ1-6
abundance: -
v_gene: TRBV20-1
len: 17
d_gene: TRBD1
CDR3nt: TGCAGTGCTAGAGATCTGGACAGGGTCACCTATAATTCACCCCTCCACTTT
CDR3aa: CSARDLDRVTYNSPLHF

j_gene: TRBJ1-2
abundance: -
v_gene: TRBV25-1
len: 15
d_gene: TRBD1
CDR3nt: TGTGCCAGCAGTGAATGGACAGGCCCAGACTATGGCTACACCTTT
CDR3aa: CASSEWTGPDYGYTF

j_gene: TRBJ1-6
abundance: -
v_gene: TRBV2
len: 15
d_gene: -
CDR3nt: TGTGCCACCATCCGGGGGGGGACCTATAATTCACCCCTCCACTTT
CDR3aa: CATIRGGTYNSPLHF

j_gene: TRBJ2-7
abundance: -
v_gene: TRBV19
len: 13
d_gene: -
CDR3nt: TGTGCCAGTAGTACCCTCCCTCTCTACGAGCAGTACTTC
CDR3aa: CASSTLPLYEQYF

j_gene: TRBJ2-5
abundance: few
v_gene: TRBV9
len: 17
d_gene: TRBD1
CDR3nt: TGTGCCAGCAGCGTAGAGGGGGGGACAGGGGGACAAGAGACCCAGTACTTC
CDR3aa: CASSVEGGTGGQETQYF

j_gene: TRBJ2-7
abundance: -
v_gene: TRBV19
len: 17
d_gene: TRBD2
CDR3nt: TGTGCCAGTAGTATAGGGGTAGCGGGAGGAGTTGGCTACGAGCAGTACTTC
CDR3aa: CASSIGVAGGVGYEQYF

j_gene: TRBJ2-3
abundance: -
v_gene: TRBV7-2
len: 14
d_gene: -
CDR3nt: TGTGCCAGCAGCTTAGACGTGGGCACAGATACGCAGTATTTT
CDR3aa: CASSLDVGTDTQYF

j_gene: TRBJ1-3
abundance: -
v_gene: TRBV7-2
len: 12
d_gene: -
CDR3nt: TGTGCCAGCAGCATCGGGAGTTACACCATATATTTT
CDR3aa: CASSIGSYTIYF

j_gene: TRBJ2-3
abundance: -
v_gene: TRBV7-8
len: 17
d_gene: TRBD2
CDR3nt: TGTGCCAGCCCTCCTGCTTTGGGGGGGGTCGTAGAAGATACGCAGTATTTT
CDR3aa: CASPPALGGVVEDTQYF

j_gene: TRBJ1-1
abundance: -
v_gene: TRBV15
len: 15
d_gene: -
CDR3nt: TGTGCCACCAGTGAACAGGGTGCGGGGAACACTGAAGCTTTCTTT
CDR3aa: CATSEQGAGNTEAFF

j_gene: TRBJ2-7
abundance: once
v_gene: TRBV7-2
len: 16
d_gene: -
CDR3nt: TGTGCCAGCAGCTCTGGACCGAGTAGTCTTTACTACGAGCAGTACTTC
CDR3aa: CASSSGPSSLYYEQYF

j_gene: TRBJ1-2
abundance: once
v_gene: TRBV12-3/TRBV12-4
len: 12
d_gene: -
CDR3nt: TGTGCCAGCAGTTGGACAGTCTATGGCTACACCTTC
CDR3aa: CASSWTVYGYTF

j_gene: TRBJ2-7
abundance: many
v_gene: TRBV2
len: 14
d_gene: -
CDR3nt: TGTGCCAGCAGTGAAGAGGGCGGCTCCTACGAGCAGTACTTC
CDR3aa: CASSEEGGSYEQYF

j_gene: TRBJ2-2
abundance: -
v_gene: TRBV7-3
len: 14
d_gene: -
CDR3nt: TGTGCCAGCAGCCAAGAGGCTGTAACCGGGGAGCTGTTTTTT
CDR3aa: CASSQEAVTGELFF

j_gene: TRBJ1-5
abundance: -
v_gene: TRBV20-1
len: 15
d_gene: -
CDR3nt: TGCAGTGCTAGAGATTCGGGCAGGCCCAATCAGCCCCAGCATTTT
CDR3aa: CSARDSGRPNQPQHF

j_gene: TRBJ1-3
abundance: -
v_gene: TRBV7-6
len: 15
d_gene: -
CDR3nt: TGTGCCAGCAGCTTAGAAGGGGGTGCTGGAAACACCATATATTTT
CDR3aa: CASSLEGGAGNTIYF

j_gene: TRBJ1-2
abundance: -
v_gene: TRBV4-3
len: 12
d_gene: -
CDR3nt: TGCGCCAGCAGCCAAGATGACTATGGCTACACCTTC
CDR3aa: CASSQDDYGYTF

j_gene: TRBJ2-7
abundance: -
v_gene: TRBV7-2
len: 15
d_gene: -
CDR3nt: TGTGCCAGCAGCCCCGATATACGGGCGTCCTACGAGCAGTACTTC
CDR3aa: CASSPDIRASYEQYF

j_gene: TRBJ1-5
abundance: many
v_gene: TRBV12-3/TRBV12-4
len: 12
d_gene: -
CDR3nt: TGTGCCAGCAGTTCGGAGGGACAGCCCCAGCATTTT
CDR3aa: CASSSEGQPQHF

j_gene: TRBJ1-1
abundance: -
v_gene: TRBV19
len: 14
d_gene: -
CDR3nt: TGTGCCAGTAGTATCGGGGGGCGAAGCACTGAAGCTTTCTTT
CDR3aa: CASSIGGRSTEAFF

j_gene: TRBJ1-1
abundance: -
v_gene: TRBV7-3
len: 15
d_gene: TRBD1
CDR3nt: TGTGCCAGCAGCTGGGCAGGGGGCGGCGGCACTGAAGCTTTCTTT
CDR3aa: CASSWAGGGGTEAFF

j_gene: TRBJ1-1
abundance: many
v_gene: TRBV9
len: 15
d_gene: -
CDR3nt: TGTGCCAGCAGCGTTGCTGACGGAAGGAACACTGAAGCTTTCTTT
CDR3aa: CASSVADGRNTEAFF

j_gene: TRBJ2-2
abundance: many
v_gene: TRBV14
len: 17
d_gene: -
CDR3nt: TGTGCCAGCAGCCAAGATTGGATCCGGGGTAACACCGGGGAGCTGTTTTTT
CDR3aa: CASSQDWIRGNTGELFF

j_gene: TRBJ2-3
abundance: many
v_gene: TRBV27
len: 13
d_gene: -
CDR3nt: TGTGCCAGCAGTCCCCACAGCACGCATACGCAGTATTTT
CDR3aa: CASSPHSTHTQYF

j_gene: TRBJ1-6
abundance: many
v_gene: TRBV28
len: 13
d_gene: -
CDR3nt: TGTGCCAGCAGTTTCAGGCTGGATTCACCCCTCCACTTT
CDR3aa: CASSFRLDSPLHF

j_gene: TRBJ1-6
abundance: -
v_gene: TRBV7-2
len: 13
d_gene: -
CDR3nt: TGTGCCAGCAGCTCCCAGGCCGATTCACCCCTCCACTTT
CDR3aa: CASSSQADSPLHF

j_gene: TRBJ1-3
abundance: once
v_gene: TRBV19
len: 13
d_gene: -
CDR3nt: TGTGCCAGTAGTACCGACTCTGGAAACGCCATATATTTT
CDR3aa: CASSTDSGNAIYF

j_gene: TRBJ2-1
abundance: -
v_gene: TRBV7-2
len: 14
d_gene: TRBD2
CDR3nt: TGTGCCAGCCAACTAGCGGGTGCTCACAATGAGCAGTTCTTC
CDR3aa: CASQLAGAHNEQFF